These T cell receptor beta chains were read from a single sample in a study of blood T cell repertoires in COVID-19. Repertoires were generated with immunoSEQ multiplex PCR, while TCRdb's copy carries only in-frame clones and drops some. The sample shows around 200,000 clones, around 80% of them seen only once. What was sequenced was peripheral blood. The receptors were gathered from a woman between 50 and 59 years old with acute or convalescent COVID-19. The CDR3 runs from the conserved cysteine through the conserved F or W. Fields, in order: J gene, clone size, V gene, CDR3 length, D gene, CDR3 protein, CDR3 DNA. D genes are given only for firm matches. Clone sizes are given selectively: once, few, many, or a class where the clone is expanded.

j_gene: TRBJ1-1; abundance: .; v_gene: TRBV7-3; len: 13; d_gene: .; CDR3aa: CASSSQMNTEAFF; CDR3nt: TGTGCCAGCAGCTCGCAGATGAACACTGAAGCTTTCTTT
j_gene: TRBJ2-1; abundance: .; v_gene: TRBV28; len: 15; d_gene: TRBD2; CDR3aa: CASSLSSGSPNEQFF; CDR3nt: TGTGCCAGCAGTTTAAGTAGCGGGAGCCCCAATGAGCAGTTCTTC
j_gene: TRBJ2-4; abundance: once; v_gene: TRBV14; len: 13; d_gene: TRBD1; CDR3aa: CASSTQGANIQYF; CDR3nt: TGTGCCAGCAGCACCCAGGGGGCCAACATTCAGTACTTC
j_gene: TRBJ2-3; abundance: .; v_gene: TRBV19; len: 17; d_gene: TRBD2; CDR3aa: CASSIGLAGEVTDTQYF; CDR3nt: TGTGCCAGTAGTATAGGACTAGCGGGAGAGGTTACAGATACGCAGTATTTT
j_gene: TRBJ2-7; abundance: .; v_gene: TRBV10-1; len: 15; d_gene: TRBD1; CDR3aa: CASSARTGGSYEQYF; CDR3nt: TGCGCCAGCAGTGCCAGGACAGGGGGTTCCTACGAGCAGTACTTC
j_gene: TRBJ1-1; abundance: .; v_gene: TRBV6-5; len: 15; d_gene: .; CDR3aa: CASRAGTLLNTEAFF; CDR3nt: TGTGCCAGCAGAGCCGGGACACTGTTGAACACTGAAGCTTTCTTT
j_gene: TRBJ2-5; abundance: .; v_gene: TRBV15; len: 18; d_gene: TRBD2; CDR3aa: CATSRGVGWASGLETQYF; CDR3nt: TGTGCCACCAGCAGAGGGGTGGGGTGGGCTAGCGGGCTGGAGACCCAGTACTTC
j_gene: TRBJ1-1; abundance: .; v_gene: TRBV5-1; len: 11; d_gene: .; CDR3aa: CASRGDIEAFF; CDR3nt: TGCGCCAGCAGAGGAGATATTGAAGCTTTCTTT
j_gene: TRBJ2-5; abundance: few; v_gene: TRBV7-2; len: 14; d_gene: TRBD2; CDR3aa: CASSLASGEETQYF; CDR3nt: TGTGCCAGCAGCTTAGCTAGCGGGGAAGAGACCCAGTACTTC
j_gene: TRBJ2-5; abundance: few; v_gene: TRBV2; len: 15; d_gene: .; CDR3aa: CASSGPSPPGETQYF; CDR3nt: TGTGCCAGCAGTGGGCCTTCACCCCCAGGGGAGACCCAGTACTTC
j_gene: TRBJ2-2; abundance: .; v_gene: TRBV18; len: 14; d_gene: .; CDR3aa: CASSPNGNTGELFF; CDR3nt: TGTGCCAGCTCACCAAACGGGAACACCGGGGAGCTGTTTTTT
j_gene: TRBJ2-3; abundance: once; v_gene: TRBV9; len: 15; d_gene: TRBD2; CDR3aa: CASSVAGGSTDTQYF; CDR3nt: TGTGCCAGCAGCGTAGCCGGCGGGAGTACAGATACGCAGTATTTT
j_gene: TRBJ2-3; abundance: .; v_gene: TRBV11-2; len: 17; d_gene: .; CDR3aa: CASSSVRVADHPDTQYF; CDR3nt: TGTGCCAGCAGCTCTGTGAGGGTAGCCGATCACCCAGATACGCAGTATTTT
j_gene: TRBJ1-4; abundance: .; v_gene: TRBV18; len: 19; d_gene: .; CDR3aa: CASSRVSVPGSATNEKLFF; CDR3nt: TGTGCCAGCTCACGAGTCTCGGTCCCCGGTTCGGCAACTAATGAAAAACTGTTTTTT
j_gene: TRBJ2-2; abundance: once; v_gene: TRBV5-1; len: 15; d_gene: .; CDR3aa: CASSLTGRDTGELFF; CDR3nt: TGCGCCAGCAGCTTGACAGGGCGGGACACCGGGGAGCTGTTTTTT
j_gene: TRBJ2-2; abundance: .; v_gene: TRBV27; len: 15; d_gene: .; CDR3aa: CASSYRETGTGELFF; CDR3nt: TGTGCCAGCAGTTACCGGGAGACTGGCACCGGGGAGCTGTTTTTT
j_gene: TRBJ2-2; abundance: .; v_gene: TRBV24-1; len: 13; d_gene: .; CDR3aa: CATMGANTGELFF; CDR3nt: TGTGCCACCATGGGGGCCAACACCGGGGAGCTGTTTTTT
j_gene: TRBJ1-1; abundance: .; v_gene: TRBV18; len: 14; d_gene: TRBD1; CDR3aa: CASSVRDSGTEAFF; CDR3nt: TGTGCCAGCTCAGTCCGGGACAGTGGCACTGAAGCTTTCTTT
j_gene: TRBJ1-3; abundance: .; v_gene: TRBV20-1; len: 16; d_gene: .; CDR3aa: CSASGGGRSSGNTIYF; CDR3nt: TGCAGTGCTAGTGGGGGGGGGCGGAGTTCTGGAAACACCATATATTTT
j_gene: TRBJ2-3; abundance: .; v_gene: TRBV27; len: 16; d_gene: TRBD2; CDR3aa: CASSFRVAGNTDTQYF; CDR3nt: TGTGCCAGCAGTTTCCGGGTAGCGGGAAACACAGATACGCAGTATTTT
j_gene: TRBJ2-7; abundance: .; v_gene: TRBV9; len: 14; d_gene: TRBD2; CDR3aa: CASSTGTSFHEQYF; CDR3nt: TGTGCCAGCAGCACCGGGACTAGCTTCCACGAGCAGTACTTC
j_gene: TRBJ2-1; abundance: .; v_gene: TRBV7-3; len: 14; d_gene: TRBD2; CDR3aa: CASSLLAGEDEQFF; CDR3nt: TGTGCCAGCAGCTTACTAGCGGGAGAGGATGAGCAGTTCTTC
j_gene: TRBJ2-1; abundance: .; v_gene: TRBV11-3; len: 17; d_gene: TRBD2; CDR3aa: CASSLWASGPSYNEQFF; CDR3nt: TGTGCCAGCAGCTTATGGGCTAGCGGGCCCTCCTACAATGAGCAGTTCTTC
j_gene: TRBJ2-7; abundance: .; v_gene: TRBV25-1; len: 15; d_gene: TRBD1; CDR3aa: CASSATGAVGYEQYF; CDR3nt: TGTGCCAGCAGTGCCACAGGGGCAGTGGGGTACGAGCAGTACTTC
j_gene: TRBJ2-1; abundance: .; v_gene: TRBV5-8; len: 16; d_gene: TRBD2; CDR3aa: CAAQGLAGARYNEQFF; CDR3nt: TGTGCCGCTCAAGGACTAGCGGGAGCGCGCTACAATGAGCAGTTCTTC
j_gene: TRBJ1-1; abundance: .; v_gene: TRBV2; len: 14; d_gene: .; CDR3aa: CASRMEEVNTEAFF; CDR3nt: TGTGCCAGCAGGATGGAGGAGGTGAACACTGAAGCTTTCTTT
j_gene: TRBJ1-6; abundance: .; v_gene: TRBV7-9; len: 14; d_gene: .; CDR3aa: CASSPDPSDSPLHF; CDR3nt: TGTGCCAGCAGCCCCGATCCTTCGGATTCACCCCTCCACTTT
j_gene: TRBJ2-7; abundance: many; v_gene: TRBV6-5; len: 15; d_gene: TRBD2; CDR3aa: CASRTSGRARDEQYF; CDR3nt: TGTGCCAGCCGGACTAGCGGGAGGGCCAGAGACGAGCAGTACTTC
j_gene: TRBJ2-2; abundance: .; v_gene: TRBV7-8; len: 15; d_gene: TRBD2; CDR3aa: CASSISGSGTGELFF; CDR3nt: TGTGCCAGCAGCATTAGCGGGAGCGGCACCGGGGAGCTGTTTTTT
j_gene: TRBJ1-5; abundance: .; v_gene: TRBV6-5; len: 15; d_gene: .; CDR3aa: CASRRRVNEHQPQHF; CDR3nt: TGTGCCAGCAGGCGGAGGGTTAATGAACATCAGCCCCAGCATTTT
j_gene: TRBJ2-1; abundance: .; v_gene: TRBV5-6; len: 15; d_gene: TRBD2; CDR3aa: CASSYGLAGDNEQFF; CDR3nt: TGTGCCAGCAGCTATGGACTAGCGGGGGACAATGAGCAGTTCTTC
j_gene: TRBJ2-1; abundance: .; v_gene: TRBV15; len: 14; d_gene: .; CDR3aa: CATTAGRYGDEQFF; CDR3nt: TGTGCCACCACGGCCGGGAGATATGGGGATGAGCAGTTCTTC
j_gene: TRBJ2-1; abundance: .; v_gene: TRBV10-3; len: 15; d_gene: TRBD1; CDR3aa: CAISSDREFFNEQFF; CDR3nt: TGTGCCATCAGTTCTGACAGGGAATTTTTTAATGAGCAGTTCTTC
j_gene: TRBJ1-3; abundance: .; v_gene: TRBV7-9; len: 17; d_gene: TRBD1; CDR3aa: CASSISTGRGTGNTIYF; CDR3nt: TGTGCCAGCAGCATCTCGACAGGGCGGGGAACTGGAAACACCATATATTTT
j_gene: TRBJ2-5; abundance: few; v_gene: TRBV10-2; len: 14; d_gene: TRBD1; CDR3aa: CASSAYRGQETQYF; CDR3nt: TGCGCCAGCAGTGCGTACAGGGGCCAAGAGACCCAGTACTTC
j_gene: TRBJ1-5; abundance: .; v_gene: TRBV6-5; len: 14; d_gene: .; CDR3aa: CASSPDGKDQPQHF; CDR3nt: TGTGCCAGCAGTCCCGACGGGAAGGATCAGCCCCAGCATTTT
j_gene: TRBJ2-3; abundance: .; v_gene: TRBV5-1; len: 14; d_gene: .; CDR3aa: CASSSDSHTDTQYF; CDR3nt: TGCGCCAGCAGCTCGGACTCTCACACAGATACGCAGTATTTT
j_gene: TRBJ2-3; abundance: few; v_gene: TRBV2; len: 14; d_gene: .; CDR3aa: CASSERGRTDTQYF; CDR3nt: TGTGCCAGCAGTGAACGTGGCCGCACAGATACGCAGTATTTT
j_gene: TRBJ1-2; abundance: .; v_gene: TRBV27; len: 15; d_gene: .; CDR3aa: CASSSPRQAPGGYTF; CDR3nt: TGTGCCAGCAGTTCCCCGCGACAGGCCCCGGGGGGCTACACCTTC
j_gene: TRBJ2-3; abundance: .; v_gene: TRBV6-5; len: 15; d_gene: TRBD2; CDR3aa: CASTVSGRLTDTQYF; CDR3nt: TGTGCCAGCACCGTTAGCGGGAGGCTCACAGATACGCAGTATTTT
j_gene: TRBJ2-5; abundance: once; v_gene: TRBV24-1; len: 16; d_gene: TRBD2; CDR3aa: CATSDLGAGVSETQYF; CDR3nt: TGTGCCACCAGTGATTTGGGCGCGGGAGTGTCGGAGACCCAGTACTTC
j_gene: TRBJ1-6; abundance: once; v_gene: TRBV6-5; len: 16; d_gene: TRBD1; CDR3aa: CASSYSGTGFRSPLHF; CDR3nt: TGTGCCAGCAGTTACTCCGGGACAGGGTTTCGTTCACCCCTCCACTTT
j_gene: TRBJ2-1; abundance: .; v_gene: TRBV5-6; len: 13; d_gene: .; CDR3aa: CASSLGRENEQFF; CDR3nt: TGTGCCAGCAGCTTGGGACGGGAAAATGAGCAGTTCTTC
j_gene: TRBJ2-4; abundance: .; v_gene: TRBV10-3; len: 11; d_gene: .; CDR3aa: CATSLGDIQYF; CDR3nt: TGTGCCACATCCCTGGGAGACATTCAGTACTTC
j_gene: TRBJ1-4; abundance: once; v_gene: TRBV18; len: 14; d_gene: TRBD1; CDR3aa: CASSPQGAGEKLFF; CDR3nt: TGTGCCAGCTCACCACAGGGGGCAGGTGAAAAACTGTTTTTT
j_gene: TRBJ1-2; abundance: .; v_gene: TRBV11-2; len: 13; d_gene: .; CDR3aa: CASSFGGGYGYTF; CDR3nt: TGTGCCAGCAGCTTTGGGGGGGGCTATGGCTACACCTTC
j_gene: TRBJ2-7; abundance: .; v_gene: TRBV7-9; len: 15; d_gene: TRBD1; CDR3aa: CASSFHWDSLYEQYF; CDR3nt: TGTGCCAGCAGCTTCCACTGGGACAGCTTATACGAGCAGTACTTC
j_gene: TRBJ2-7; abundance: .; v_gene: TRBV7-6; len: 15; d_gene: .; CDR3aa: CASSLAGGGIYEQYF; CDR3nt: TGTGCCAGCAGCTTAGCGGGAGGGGGGATCTACGAGCAGTACTTC
j_gene: TRBJ2-3; abundance: .; v_gene: TRBV11-2; len: 15; d_gene: TRBD2; CDR3aa: CASSLLAGNTDTQYF; CDR3nt: TGTGCCAGCAGCCTATTAGCGGGAAACACAGATACGCAGTATTTT
j_gene: TRBJ2-3; abundance: .; v_gene: TRBV6-2/TRBV6-3; len: 15; d_gene: .; CDR3aa: CASSSRGDFGDTQYF; CDR3nt: TGTGCCAGCAGTTCCAGGGGGGACTTTGGAGATACGCAGTATTTT
j_gene: TRBJ2-5; abundance: .; v_gene: TRBV28; len: 18; d_gene: TRBD2; CDR3aa: CASSYQGTSGRAQETQYF; CDR3nt: TGTGCCAGCAGTTACCAAGGGACTAGCGGGAGGGCCCAAGAGACCCAGTACTTC
j_gene: TRBJ2-1; abundance: .; v_gene: TRBV5-4; len: 14; d_gene: .; CDR3aa: CASSFSGAGSEQFF; CDR3nt: TGTGCCAGCAGCTTCTCAGGGGCGGGTAGTGAGCAGTTCTTC
j_gene: TRBJ1-1; abundance: .; v_gene: TRBV28; len: 16; d_gene: TRBD1; CDR3aa: CASTSDRERGKTEAFF; CDR3nt: TGTGCCAGCACCTCCGACAGGGAGAGAGGTAAAACTGAAGCTTTCTTT